The entry below gives a single TCR beta chain sequence along with its context. The target antigen is unknown. These data come from a study of shared clonotypes between healthy human individuals. Background on the study: Three plates were used per donor for CD4 naive, three for CD4 memory, two for CD8 naive and one for CD8 memory. Study-level points and caveats: Specimens sampled were limited to blood, with tissue repertoires likely differing. The naive CD4 repertoires of a few donors were compared, and around 4.7% of clonotypes were shared. Relative to clonotypes present in all four donors, those not shared had lower generation probabilities.

Repertoires were generated with immunoSEQ multiplex PCR, while TCRdb's copy carries only in-frame clones and drops some. The sample contains about 2 million clones, 90% to 95% of which appear only once. The ends were cut back, 3 bases at V and 0 bases at J, with 9 bases in the middle. The CDR3 contains 15 residues. Germline V gene sequence: CDR1 MNHEY, CDR2 SMNVEV (reference sequence). The chain joins TRBV27 to TRBJ1-5; D perhaps matches TRBD1 (5 bases). This TCR was recovered from a man aged 18-30 years in good health. The sequenced material came from naive CD4+ T cells sorted from blood. Subset of the sample: CD45RA+ positively selected. This CDR3 is CASSFDSFSNQPQHF. In nucleotides, the CDR3 is TGTGCCAGCAGTTTCGACAGCTTTAGCAATCAGCCCCAGCATTTT.